Shown below are 14 T cell receptor beta chains from a single sample sequenced in a study of Ad26.COV2.S vaccination and SARS-CoV-2 variants. The treatment: approximately 18 received Ad26.COV2.S at low or high dose, single or two shots; roughly 5 received placebo; per-sample allocation not given. Material that was analyzed had been drawn on day 63 after the first vaccine or placebo injection. Using immunoSEQ multiplex PCR, the repertoire was profiled, and TCRdb retains in-frame clones only, with some absent. Among fewer than 400,000 clones listed, 90% were seen once. Sample: peripheral blood, taken in a trial of Ad26.COV2.S vaccine versus placebo. The receptors here all came from a person between 18 and 60 years old who received the Ad26.COV2.S COVID-19 vaccine or a placebo.

This chain connects TRBV4-1 to TRBJ2-1; D gene unclear. CDR1 and CDR2 from the germline V gene are MGHRA and YSYEKL. Trimming took off 0 bases at V and 9 bases at J, with 9 bases between the two ends. There are 13 residues in the CDR3. This CDR3 is CASSQESEFEQFF. The CDR3 nucleotides are TGCGCCAGCAGCCAAGAGTCGGAATTTGAGCAGTTCTTC.

V usage is TRBV18 and J usage is TRBJ2-2; D possibly matches TRBD1 or TRBD2 (5 bases each). The germline CDR1 and CDR2 sequences are KGHSH and LQKENI. V lost 0 bases to trimming and J lost 4 bases, with 15 bases between them. CDR3 length: 17 residues. This CDR3 reads CASSPPEWDRPTGELFF. Written as DNA, the CDR3 is TGTGCCAGCTCACCACCGGAATGGGACCGCCCCACCGGGGAGCTGTTTTTT.

The chain is built from TRBV12-5 and TRBJ1-2, with D possibly TRBD1 on 5 matching bases. V lost 7 bases and J 4 bases, leaving 16 bases between the germline ends. The CDR3 extends over 14 amino acids. The germline V gene has CDR1 LGHNT and CDR2 FRNRAP. The CDR3 DNA follows: TGTGCTAGTGCCCCCCCGGCAGGGTTCTATGGCTACACCTTC. It is translated as CASAPPAGFYGYTF.

This CDR3 reads CASSLRDREHGYTF. CDR3 sequence (DNA): TGTGCCAGCAGCTTGCGGGACAGGGAGCATGGCTACACCTTC. The chain employs TRBV5-4 and TRBJ1-2; 9 positions match TRBD1. V shed 1 base and J 6 bases; nucleotides not matched to a gene: 4. This CDR3 has 14 residues. Germline V gene sequence: CDR1 SGHNT, CDR2 YYREEE (reference sequence).

The chain combines TRBV5-6 with TRBJ2-2; possibly TRBD2 for D (6 bases). CDR1 SGHDT and CDR2 YYEEEE come from the germline V gene. The CDR3 runs 14 residues. V was shortened by 4 bases and J by 6 bases, with 13 bases between the two germline ends. The CDR3 here is CASSGRSGPGELFF. In DNA form, the CDR3 reads TGTGCCAGCAGCGGGAGGTCAGGTCCCGGGGAGCTGTTTTTT.

The chain combines TRBV7-2 with TRBJ2-5, with 9 positions matching TRBD2. With 3 bases clipped from V and 5 bases from J, the junction kept 7 bases outside the gene matches. CDR1 is SGHTA and CDR2 is FQGNSA in the germline V gene. The CDR3 consists of 15 residues. CDR3 nucleotides: TGTGCCAGCAGCTTTTTAGCGGGAGCGATGGAGACCCAGTACTTC. Translating it yields CASSFLAGAMETQYF.

V and J are TRBV24-1 and TRBJ2-1; D unclear. CDR3 size: 12 residues. CDR1 and CDR2 (germline): KGHDR, SFDVKD. V was pared by 1 base and J by 10 bases, with 7 bases between. The CDR3, as DNA: TGTGCCACCAGTGATTTAAGCATGGAGCAGTTCTTC. Translation: CATSDLSMEQFF.

The chain employs TRBV9 and TRBJ1-3; D not certain. Germline V CDR1 and CDR2: SGDLS, YYNGEE. V was cut by 1 base and J by 2 bases, with 4 bases left in between. The CDR3 extends over 13 amino acids. CDR3 nucleotides: TGTGCCAGCAGCGTACAGACTGGAAACACCATATATTTT. As protein: CASSVQTGNTIYF.

The CDR3 coding sequence is TGCAGCGTCCGTCAGGCCTCTGGAAACACCATATATTTT. Residues: CSVRQASGNTIYF. This rearrangement joins TRBV29-1 to TRBJ1-3; D not resolved. Germline-derived CDR1 and CDR2 are SQVTM and ANQGSEA. The V gene lost 6 bases and the J gene lost 0 bases, with 9 bases spanning the gap. The CDR3 extends over 13 amino acids. The full variable domain, in which reference TRBV29-1 and TRBJ1-3 provide the parts outside the CDR3, is SAVISQKPSRDICQRGTSLTIQCQVDSQVTMMFWYRQQPGQSLTLIATANQGSEATYESGFVIDKFPISRPNLTFSTLTVSNMSPEDSSIYLCSVRQASGNTIYFGEGSWLTVV.

The chain couples TRBV28 to TRBJ1-2; no firm D call. The V end was cut by 6 bases, the J end by 2 bases, with 7 bases between. The germline CDR1 and CDR2 sequences are MDHEN and SYDVKM. CDR3 length equals 12 residues. In DNA form, the CDR3 reads TGTGCCAGCAGGGGTATGAACTATGGCTACACCTTC. Translation gives CASRGMNYGYTF.

This clone was observed once. The rearrangement joins TRBV11-3 to TRBJ1-3; D call uncertain. The ends were cut back, 5 bases at V and 0 bases at J, with 14 bases in the middle. Germline assignment: CDR1 SGHNT and CDR2 YENEEA. This CDR3 spans 16 amino acids. The CDR3 reads CASSLRTASSGNTIYF. CDR3 coding DNA: TGTGCCAGCAGCCTACGGACGGCAAGCTCTGGAAACACCATATATTTT.

V is TRBV6-5 and J is TRBJ2-2, with 8 bases aligning to TRBD1. Germline trimming cut 5 bases from V and 6 bases from J; bases unmatched to any gene: 8. This CDR3 is built from 15 residues. Germline V gives CDR1 MNHEY, CDR2 SVGAGI. For the CDR3, the DNA is TGTGCCAGCAGTCCCCAGACAGGGGAGGCCGGGGAGCTGTTTTTT. Its translation: CASSPQTGEAGELFF.

The rearrangement uses TRBV12-1 and TRBJ1-2; TRBD1 is taken as the D call from the table, unchecked against the DNA. TRBV12-1 is a known pseudogene. This CDR3 is 13 amino acids long. CDR3 sequence: CASSARTGDGYTF. CDR3 bases: TGTGCCAGCAGCGCTCGGACAGGGGACGGCTACACCTTC.

The chain combines TRBV28 with TRBJ1-3, with D maybe TRBD1 (6 bases). The V gene lost 5 bases and the J gene lost 0 bases, with 20 bases spanning the gap. Germline CDR1 MDHEN, CDR2 SYDVKM. This CDR3 is 18 amino acids long. The CDR3 DNA reads as TGTGCCAGCAGTGGGATTGTGGGGGGGGCCGTCTCTGGAAACACCATATATTTT. This encodes CASSGIVGGAVSGNTIYF.